The next 23 T cell receptor beta chains were all read from a single sample in a study of T cells in Graves' hyperthyroidism and ophthalmopathy. TCR beta CDR3 regions were amplified from RNA. TCR CDR3 underwent first-round RT-PCR with the HTBI primer set. TCRdb recomputed calls from the multiplex PCR reads with MiXCR, one row per CDR3 protein. Among a few hundred thousand distinct CDR3 sequences listed, about 14% were seen once. The sequencing sample was made of blood. The receptors were gathered from a woman aged 40 to 50 with Graves' hyperthyroidism that later progressed to Graves' ophthalmopathy.

This clonotype has a handful of counts. The genes are TRBV5-1 and TRBJ2-3; 10 bases line up with TRBD1. The CDR3 spans 14 residues. In germline, CDR1 is SGHRS, CDR2 YFSETQ. J lost 4 bases, V lost 4 bases, and 3 bases had no gene match. The CDR3 region is CASSLDRGADTQYF. CDR3 DNA sequence: TGCGCCAGCAGCCTGGACAGGGGGGCAGATACGCAGTATTTT. Complete variable domain (other parts from reference TRBV5-1 and TRBJ2-3): KAGVTQTPRYLIKTRGQQVTLSCSPISGHRSVSWYQQTPGQGLQFLFEYFSETQRNKGNFPGRFSGRQFSNSRSEMNVSTLELGDSALYLCASSLDRGADTQYFGPGTRLTVL.

Regarding this clonotype: A much larger clone lies a single base off, so this may be a read error. This rearrangement joins TRBV6-7 to TRBJ2-7; no clear D gene. TRBV6-7 is classed as an ORF, of uncertain function. The V end was cut by 10 bases, the J end by 2 bases, with 9 bases between. This CDR3 spans 11 amino acids. The DNA of the CDR3 is TGTGCCACCGGCGTGGCCTACGAGCAGTACTTC. It yields the protein CATGVAYEQYF.

Many counts were recorded for this clonotype. The chain links TRBV5-5 to TRBJ2-5, with TRBD1 identical over 7 bases. With V trimmed by 0 bases and J by 5 bases, 7 bases remained unmatched. CDR3 size: 15 residues. Germline CDR1 SGHKS, CDR2 YYEKEE (reference sequence). CDR3 bases: TGTGCCAGCAGCTTGGGAACAGGGGCAGGGGAGACCCAGTACTTC. This translates into CASSLGTGAGETQYF.

This clonotype was found many times. The chain links TRBV11-1 to TRBJ2-2, with TRBD1 as a possible D gene (6 bases). The CDR3 sequence is 17 residues long. CDR1 is SGHAT, CDR2 FQDESV, per germline (reference sequence). V was shortened by 0 bases and J by 1 base, with 12 bases between the two germline ends. The CDR3 reads CASSLAGTPLNTGELFF. The CDR3 DNA is TGTGCCAGCAGCTTAGCCGGGACACCTCTGAACACCGGGGAGCTGTTTTTT.

The chain is built from TRBV19 and TRBJ2-7, with 10 bases that match TRBD2. Germline CDR1 reads LNHDA; CDR2 reads SQIVND (reference sequence). The junction had 4 bases not matched to a gene; V was cut back by 5 bases and J by 6 bases. CDR3 length: 13 residues. The CDR3, as DNA: TGTGCCAGTAGTCTAGCGGGAGTTGGCGAGCAGTACTTC. Translation: CASSLAGVGEQYF.

This clonotype turned up a few times. The chain combines TRBV27 with TRBJ1-1; D is uncertain. The V end lost 5 bases, the J end lost 3 bases, and 10 bases lay between the germline ends. CDR1 MNHEY and CDR2 SMNVEV come from the germline V gene (reference sequence). The CDR3 is 13 residues long. Here the CDR3 DNA reads TGTGCCAGCAGTCTAATACAGTACACTGAAGCTTTCTTT. Protein product: CASSLIQYTEAFF.

As to this clonotype: This may be a read error: a much more frequent sequence differs by one nucleotide. The rearrangement uses TRBV11-1 and TRBJ2-1; tentative D call: TRBD1 (5 bases). The CDR3 runs 11 residues. V dropped 5 bases and J dropped 10 bases, with 9 bases sitting between them. Per the germline V gene, CDR1 is SGHAT and CDR2 is FQDESV (reference sequence). The CDR3 bases are TGTGCCAGCAGCCTGACAGTCGAGCAGTTCTTC. Protein: CASSLTVEQFF.

The V gene is TRBV20-1, the J gene TRBJ2-2; no reliable D call. The CDR3 sequence is 12 residues long. Trimming pared 7 bases from V and 3 bases from J, leaving 9 bases between. Germline CDR1 reads DFQATT; CDR2 reads SNEGSKA (reference sequence). The CDR3 coding sequence is TGCAGTGTCGGTCCAGACACCGGGGAGCTGTTTTTT. Its translation is CSVGPDTGELFF.

The chain joins TRBV28 to TRBJ2-7; 12 bases are shared with TRBD1. This CDR3 is 14 amino acids long. Germline loops: CDR1 MDHEN, CDR2 SYDVKM. V was pared by 6 bases and J by 4 bases, with 4 bases of the junction left unmatched. The CDR3 DNA reads as TGTGCCAGCAGGGGGACAGGGGGCTATTACGAGCAGTACTTC. Translated: CASRGTGGYYEQYF. The variable domain in full, completed from reference TRBV28 and TRBJ2-7, reads DVKVTQSSRYLVKRTGEKVFLECVQDMDHENMFWYRQDPGLGLRLIYFSYDVKMKEKGDIPEGYSVSREKKERFSLILESASTNQTSMYLCASRGTGGYYEQYFGPGTRLTVT.

The table lists this clonotype with many counts. This chain joins TRBV20-1 and TRBJ2-1; 8 bases agree with TRBD2. Trimming removed 0 bases from V and 6 bases from J; junction bases left unmatched: 10. Germline V gene lookup returns CDR1 DFQATT and CDR2 SNEGSKA (reference sequence). CDR3 size: 16 residues. The CDR3 bases are TGCAGTGCTAGAGAAGCCGGGAGGGGAGGTGCCAATGAGCAGTTCTTC. It encodes CSAREAGRGGANEQFF.

V and J are TRBV11-2 and TRBJ2-7, with 10 nucleotides matching TRBD2. Germline V gives CDR1 SGHAT, CDR2 FQNNGV. V shed 2 bases, J shed 2 bases, and the junction held 3 bases outside the gene matches. The CDR3 is 15 amino acids. For the CDR3, the DNA is TGTGCCAGCAGCTTACCGAGCGGGAGGGCCTACGAGCAGTACTTC. It encodes CASSLPSGRAYEQYF.

In its sample, this clonotype was seen many times. V gene TRBV6-5 combines with J gene TRBJ2-5, with TRBD1 as a possible D gene (5 bases). Germline V lookup: CDR1 MNHEY, CDR2 SVGAGI. The V end was cut by 2 bases, the J end by 0 bases, with 19 bases between. The CDR3 spans 18 residues. This chain's CDR3 is CASSYGASRDLYQETQYF. CDR3 DNA: TGTGCCAGCAGTTACGGCGCAAGCAGGGATTTATACCAAGAGACCCAGTACTTC.

There are many counts of this clonotype. The chain employs TRBV7-8 and TRBJ2-7; the match to TRBD1 covers 10 bases. From germline, CDR1 is SGHVS and CDR2 FQNEAQ. The CDR3 is 16 residues long. Unmatched junction bases numbered 9, after V lost 3 bases and J lost 4 bases. The CDR3 bases are TGTGCCAGCAGCTTCCTTGGGACAGGGGCTTCATACGAGCAGTACTTC. Protein product: CASSFLGTGASYEQYF.

This clonotype appeared many times. The gene calls are TRBV4-1 and TRBJ2-5; TRBD1 or TRBD2 may be the D gene (5 bases each). V lost 1 base and J 1 base, leaving 13 bases between the germline ends. Germline CDR1 and CDR2: MGHRA and YSYEKL. The CDR3 is 16 residues long. DNA for the CDR3: TGCGCCAGCAGCCAAGTTATAGGGGACGCCCAAGAGACCCAGTACTTC. Amino acid sequence: CASSQVIGDAQETQYF.

This clonotype was found a few times. The chain links TRBV7-2 to TRBJ2-2; D gene ambiguous. CDR1 and CDR2 from the germline V gene are SGHTA and FQGNSA. The CDR3 loop spans 13 amino acids. With 2 bases removed from V and 6 bases from J, the gap between germline ends came to 7 bases. CDR3 coding DNA: TGTGCCAGCAGCTTAATCCTCCCCGGGGAGCTGTTTTTT. This gives the protein CASSLILPGELFF.

This clonotype was seen at least ten times. The chain employs TRBV28 and TRBJ1-5; 10 bases are shared with TRBD1. V was pared by 5 bases and J by 7 bases, with 11 bases of the junction left unmatched. This CDR3 has 16 amino acids. CDR1 is MDHEN, CDR2 SYDVKM, per germline. The CDR3 sequence: CASSGPGQGFGQPQHF. The CDR3 DNA sequence: TGTGCCAGCAGTGGCCCGGGACAGGGGTTCGGGCAGCCCCAGCATTTT.

This clonotype showed up many times. V usage is TRBV20-1 and J usage is TRBJ1-5; TRBD1 matches 9 bases. The CDR3 has 18 amino acids. CDR1 DFQATT and CDR2 SNEGSKA come from the germline V gene (reference sequence). V was clipped by 0 bases and J by 0 bases; unmatched bases: 9. The DNA for the CDR3 is TGCAGTGCTAGAGATTTACAGGGGGCTTATAATAGCAATCAGCCCCAGCATTTT. Residues: CSARDLQGAYNSNQPQHF.

A few counts support this clonotype. The chain employs TRBV9 and TRBJ2-5, with a tentative D call TRBD2 (6 bases). CDR3 length: 14 amino acids. V was pared by 3 bases and J by 1 base, with 10 bases between. Germline CDR1 SGDLS, CDR2 YYNGEE. The CDR3, as DNA: TGTGCCAGCAGCGGACGCGGGACCCAAGAGACCCAGTACTTC. Its protein is CASSGRGTQETQYF.

This clonotype has at least ten counts. V gene TRBV2 combines with J gene TRBJ1-1; D not certain. Trimming cost V 0 bases and J 11 bases, with 7 bases left between them. This CDR3 spans 11 amino acids. The germline V gene has CDR1 SNHLY and CDR2 FYNNEI. DNA for the CDR3: TGTGCCAGCAGTGAAGCAGTGATGGCTTTCTTT. Protein product: CASSEAVMAFF.

This chain links TRBV6-1 with TRBJ2-1, with TRBD2 matching 9 bases. Looked up from germline, CDR1 is MNHNS and CDR2 is SASEGT. V was pared by 3 bases and J by 6 bases, with 6 bases of the junction left unmatched. The CDR3 has 15 residues. CDR3 loop: CASSDGQREVNEQFF. CDR3 DNA: TGTGCCAGCAGTGACGGCCAGCGGGAGGTCAATGAGCAGTTCTTC.

The chain recombines TRBV27 with TRBJ2-1; D may be TRBD2 (5 bases). The CDR3 contains 15 residues. Germline V CDR1 and CDR2: MNHEY, SMNVEV (reference sequence). The ends were cut back, 5 bases at V and 2 bases at J, with 13 bases in the middle. The CDR3 loop is CASSPPRGPYNEQFF. The CDR3 nucleotides are TGTGCCAGCAGTCCGCCGAGAGGGCCCTACAATGAGCAGTTCTTC.

This clonotype has ten or more counts. The chain is built from TRBV7-3 and TRBJ2-7; 13 bases fit TRBD2. With 2 bases clipped from V and 1 base from J, the junction kept 5 bases outside the gene matches. The CDR3 is 17 amino acids. Germline V gene data show CDR1 as SGHTA and CDR2 as FQGTGA. The CDR3 sequence is CASSLVGTSGMSYEQYF. CDR3 coding DNA: TGTGCCAGCAGCTTAGTGGGGACTAGCGGGATGTCCTACGAGCAGTACTTC. Using reference TRBV7-3 and TRBJ2-7 for the parts outside the CDR3, the full variable domain is GAGVSQTPSNKVTEKGKYVELRCDPISGHTALYWYRQSLGQGPEFLIYFQGTGAADDSGLPNDRFFAVRPEGSVSTLKIQRTERGDSAVYLCASSLVGTSGMSYEQYFGPGTRLTVT.

The V call is TRBV6-1, the J call TRBJ1-2, with D possibly being TRBD1 (5 bases). The germline V gene has CDR1 MNHNS and CDR2 SASEGT. V shed 2 bases and J shed 1 base, with 14 bases lying between them. The CDR3 totals 16 residues. CDR3 protein: CASSERGWGLNYGYTF. Here the CDR3 DNA reads TGTGCCAGCAGTGAAAGGGGTTGGGGACTTAACTATGGCTACACCTTC.